The clone carrying this T cell receptor beta chain showed up just once. The sample belongs to a study of blood T cell repertoires in COVID-19. Study-level background: In each case, the material was cDNA or gDNA derived from T cells, B-cell-depleted T cells, or PBMCs.

Cohort placement rested on clinical history that participants reported themselves. This CDR3 has 15 amino acids. Germline loops: CDR1 MRHNA, CDR2 SNTAGT. Trimming removed 8 bases at V and 2 bases at J, with 19 bases between. The method was immunoSEQ multiplex PCR; TCRdb's version includes in-frame clones alone and lacks a portion of them. The repertoire has fewer than 350,000 clones, 85% of them found once; the top ten carry under 2%. The sample consisted of PBMCs or T cells enriched from blood (not recorded which). J is TRBJ2-7 and V is TRBV6-4; tentatively, D is TRBD1 (5 bases). This receptor was identified in a woman in her 30s who had been exposed to COVID-19. The CDR3 region is CASPFKIGAPYEQYF. CDR3 sequence (DNA): TGTGCCAGCCCTTTTAAGATAGGGGCGCCCTACGAGCAGTACTTC.